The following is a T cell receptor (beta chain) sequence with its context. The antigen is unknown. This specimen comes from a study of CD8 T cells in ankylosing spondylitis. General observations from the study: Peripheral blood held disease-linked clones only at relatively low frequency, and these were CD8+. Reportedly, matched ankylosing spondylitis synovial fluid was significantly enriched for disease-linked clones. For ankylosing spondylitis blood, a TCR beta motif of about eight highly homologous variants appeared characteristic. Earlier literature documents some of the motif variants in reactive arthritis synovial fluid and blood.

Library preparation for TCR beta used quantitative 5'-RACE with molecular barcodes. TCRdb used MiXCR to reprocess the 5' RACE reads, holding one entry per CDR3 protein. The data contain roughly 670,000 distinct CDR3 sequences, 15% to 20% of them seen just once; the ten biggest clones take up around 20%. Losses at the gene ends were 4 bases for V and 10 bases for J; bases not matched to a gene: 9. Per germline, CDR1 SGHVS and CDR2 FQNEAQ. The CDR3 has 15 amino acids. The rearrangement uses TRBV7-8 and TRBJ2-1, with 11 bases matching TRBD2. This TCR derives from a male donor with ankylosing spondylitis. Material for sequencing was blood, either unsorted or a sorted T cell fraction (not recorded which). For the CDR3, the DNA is TGTGCCAGCAGCTCTGGACTAGCGGGTATAGGGGAGCAGTTCTTC. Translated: CASSSGLAGIGEQFF.